The clone carrying this T cell receptor beta chain was detected ten times or more. Its antigen is not identified. In the authors' methods: Variation in CDR3 across clinicopathological groups served as the basis for constructing a distant-metastasis classifier in papillary thyroid cancer. Via MiXCR, TCRdb re-called the PCR reads. These V and J calls are TCRdb output, not the study's own analysis. The sample has about 33,000 clones, about 17% seen once. These data belong to a study of metastatic and nonmetastatic thyroid tumors. Study information: It was across blood and tumor or nodule tissue from malignant and benign thyroid patients that repertoires were compared.

The V gene's germline CDR1 is LGHDT and CDR2 YNNKEL (reference sequence). V was pared by 4 bases and J by 6 bases, with 4 bases of the junction left unmatched. CDR3 length: 13 residues. No patient had received any treatment before thyroid surgery. Regarding the study as a whole: Significantly higher TCR beta diversity was reportedly seen in malignant thyroid tumors than benign nodules, in blood and tumor.

V gene TRBV3-1 combines with J gene TRBJ1-2; 8 nucleotides line up with TRBD1. The receptor's source is a female donor with papillary thyroid cancer or a benign thyroid nodule (not recorded which). Some clones in this sample may be carry-over from other donors' samples. Material: blood. This CDR3 reads CASSRQGRDGYTF. CDR3 sequence (DNA): TGTGCCAGCAGCCGACAGGGGCGGGATGGCTACACCTTC.